The subject of this entry is one T cell receptor beta chain. Antigen unknown. The data are from a study of T-cell memory formation after mild COVID-19. Findings and caveats of the study: From day 15 to 85, contracting clones were balanced between CD4 and CD8, whereas later expanders leaned toward CD4+.

With 4 bases removed from V and 4 bases from J, the gap between germline ends came to 7 bases. The CDR3 extends over 13 amino acids. MiXCR, run by TCRdb on the 5' RACE reads, gives a single entry per CDR3 protein. The data contain roughly 100,000 distinct CDR3 sequences, around 12% of them singletons. The sample taken for sequencing was PBMCs or a T cell subset sorted from them (not recorded which). The chain has TRBV12-3 or TRBV12-4 and TRBJ1-4; the D gene is possibly TRBD1 (5 bases). This receptor was identified in an adult woman who had mild COVID-19 (a few samples of this study predate the infection). Cell type and time point are not known. The CDR3 DNA is TGTGCCAGCAGTTCAGGGTTTAATGAAAAACTGTTTTTT. This sequence encodes CASSSGFNEKLFF.